These 7 T cell receptor beta chains came from one sample sequenced in a study of cytomegalovirus exposure and HLA in healthy donors. The PCR employed 60 Vbeta primers together with 13 Jbeta primers. The data were produced by immunoSEQ multiplex PCR, yet TCRdb's version contains in-frame clones alone and is incomplete. This table holds fewer than 55,000 clones, 70% to 85% found once. Sequencing was carried out using PBMCs. These receptors were collected from a woman in her 50s in good health and CMV-seropositive.

The chain's CDR3 is CASSPRQGSGSGNEQFF. DNA for the CDR3: TGTGCCAGCAGCCCACGCCAGGGTAGCGGGAGTGGCAATGAGCAGTTCTTC. The V call is TRBV7-2, the J call TRBJ2-1; 9 bases are a match to TRBD2. The trim removed 5 bases at V and 6 bases at J, leaving 14 bases unmatched. This CDR3 contains 17 residues. Germline V gene sequence: CDR1 SGHTA, CDR2 FQGNSA. Looking up the rest from reference TRBV7-2 and TRBJ2-1 gives the full variable domain: GAGVSQSPSNKVTEKGKDVELRCDPISGHTALYWYRQSLGQGLEFLIYFQGNSAPDKSGLPSDRFSAERTGGSVSTLTIQRTQQEDSAVYLCASSPRQGSGSGNEQFFGPGTRLTVL.

The gene calls are TRBV19 and TRBJ1-5, with 10 bases that match TRBD1. With V trimmed by 7 bases and J by 0 bases, 12 bases remained unmatched. Germline lookup yields CDR1 LNHDA and CDR2 SQIVND (reference sequence). The CDR3 consists of 18 residues. CDR3 DNA sequence: TGTGCCAGTAAACTGGGACAGGGGAGAACGAATAGCAATCAGCCCCAGCATTTT. This codes for CASKLGQGRTNSNQPQHF.

This chain joins TRBV13 and TRBJ1-1; 9 bases are shared with TRBD1. Germline lookup yields CDR1 PRHDT and CDR2 FYEKMQ (reference sequence). The CDR3 extends over 14 amino acids. Losses at the gene ends were 8 bases for V and 3 bases for J; bases not matched to a gene: 7. CDR3 nucleotides: TGTGCCAGCCTCCGGACAGGGGTTGACACTGAAGCTTTCTTT. Translation: CASLRTGVDTEAFF.

The chain is built from TRBV5-1 and TRBJ1-2; TRBD1 agrees at 9 bases. The CDR3 contains 13 residues. The V and J ends lost 1 base and 6 bases, in that order; junction bases with no gene match: 1. The germline gives CDR1 SGHRS, CDR2 YFSETQ. CDR3: CASSLRDRDGYTF. In nucleotides, the CDR3 is TGCGCCAGCAGCTTGAGGGACAGGGATGGCTACACCTTC.

CDR3 bases: TGTGCCAGCAGCGCAAGACAGGGGAGTCGAAAAGAGACCCAGTACTTC. Its protein is CASSARQGSRKETQYF. J is TRBJ2-5 and V is TRBV7-8, with TRBD1 matching over 8 bases. V dropped 5 bases and J dropped 3; count of bases not matched to a gene: 11. The CDR3 covers 16 residues. Germline loops: CDR1 SGHVS, CDR2 FQNEAQ.

The chain links TRBV5-4 to TRBJ2-3, with 9 positions matching TRBD2. The germline V gene encodes CDR1 SGHNT and CDR2 YYREEE (reference sequence). Trimming cost V 10 bases and J 4 bases; bases outside gene matches: 10. The CDR3 totals 14 residues. The CDR3 here is CAVISGGKSDTQYF. The CDR3 nucleotides read TGTGCCGTTATTAGCGGGGGAAAGTCAGATACGCAGTATTTT.

The chain employs TRBV6-1 and TRBJ2-3; 11 bases agree with TRBD2. The CDR3 runs 17 residues. Germline V lookup: CDR1 MNHNS, CDR2 SASEGT. V trimming: 4 bases; J trimming: 3 bases; junction bases outside the gene matches: 9. The chain's CDR3 is CASSGETSGDPTDTQYF. In DNA, the CDR3 is TGTGCCAGCAGTGGTGAGACTAGCGGGGACCCTACAGATACGCAGTATTTT.